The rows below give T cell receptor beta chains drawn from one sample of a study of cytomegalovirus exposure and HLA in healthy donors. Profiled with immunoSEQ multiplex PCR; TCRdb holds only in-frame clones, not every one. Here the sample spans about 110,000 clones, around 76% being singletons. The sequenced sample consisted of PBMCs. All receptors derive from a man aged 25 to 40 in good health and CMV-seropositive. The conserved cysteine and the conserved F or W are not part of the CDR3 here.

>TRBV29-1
SVQGGNTEAF
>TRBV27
ASMEWSGGGGGLF
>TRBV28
ASSLWEGAYEQF
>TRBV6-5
ASSVEGDTQY
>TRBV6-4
ASSDGGQGSGYT
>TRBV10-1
ASSEAGGPINEQF
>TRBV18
ASSQNSGGAPGEQY
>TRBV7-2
ASSPWLSNTGELL
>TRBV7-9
ASSWTGGGYGYT
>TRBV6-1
ASSERDRDPQH
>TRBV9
ASSVGGGGLPGGEQF
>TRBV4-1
ASSQGDYNEQF
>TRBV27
ASSLSVGDRQETQY
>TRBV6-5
ASSFQGGSTGELF
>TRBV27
ASSPPSGVRETQY
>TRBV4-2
ASSPYGGVANTGELF
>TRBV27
ASSFGEGTYNEQF
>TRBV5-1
ASGPGGQGDEQY
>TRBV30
AWSMGPALMGNTIY
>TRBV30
AWSRIGGRETQY
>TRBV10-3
AITPGTGTYGYT
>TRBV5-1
ASSLVAGTNTGELF
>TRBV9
ASSVGDRGPEQY
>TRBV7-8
ASSPWTLYSNQPQH
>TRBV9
ASSVRDRGSSTDTQY
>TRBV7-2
ASSLPGTYEQY
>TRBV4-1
ASSPLRDQAKLF
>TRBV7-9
ASSFLPRTQPNTIY
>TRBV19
ASSSAYNSPLH
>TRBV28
ASSQGGNEQF
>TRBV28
ASSLGQENQPQH
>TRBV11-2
ASSSPGAENIQY
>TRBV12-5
ASGLDRAGANEQF
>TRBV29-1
SVEDRAGGRNGYT
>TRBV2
ATKGGGMGYGYT
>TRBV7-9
ASRTDQGTATPLH
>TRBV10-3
AISDIGGGNPGELF
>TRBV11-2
ASSAGYTEAF
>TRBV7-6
ASSLAPGGMVNSPLH
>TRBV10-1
ASSNRTGRNPQPQH
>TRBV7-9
ASSLGAGNQPQH
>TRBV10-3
AIKGQGATYEQY
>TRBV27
ASSLGPGTYNEQF
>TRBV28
ASSPTGRTNYGYT
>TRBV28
ASSSPAGRRAEAF
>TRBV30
AWSVNSNEKLF
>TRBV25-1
ASSSEQGDSPLH
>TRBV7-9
ASSLSSAGRFSPPH
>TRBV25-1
ASSGTEDNEQF
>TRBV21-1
VSNPWDRGANEKLF
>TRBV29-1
SALSQGGDTQY
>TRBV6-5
ASSYSSTHGNTIY
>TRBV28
ASSLKQLYNEQF
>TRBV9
ASSVGQIGELF
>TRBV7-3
ASSLISSGGFNEQF